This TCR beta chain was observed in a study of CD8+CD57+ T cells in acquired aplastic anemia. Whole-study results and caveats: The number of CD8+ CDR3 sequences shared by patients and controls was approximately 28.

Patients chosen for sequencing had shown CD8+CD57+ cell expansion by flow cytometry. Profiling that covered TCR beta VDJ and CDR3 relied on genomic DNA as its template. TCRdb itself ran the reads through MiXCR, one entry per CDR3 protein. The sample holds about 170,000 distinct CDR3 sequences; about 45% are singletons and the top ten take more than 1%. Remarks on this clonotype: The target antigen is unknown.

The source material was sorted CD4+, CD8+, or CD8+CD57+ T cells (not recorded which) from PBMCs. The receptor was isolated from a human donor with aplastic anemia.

As DNA, the CDR3 is TGTGCCAGCAGCGACCCGTCAGCAGATACGCAGTATTTT. This encodes CASSDPSADTQYF. This chain connects TRBV7-3 to TRBJ2-3, with no clear D. Between the trimmed V and J ends, which lost 5 bases and 4 bases, there was a span of 10 bases. Germline CDR1 SGHTA, CDR2 FQGTGA. There are 13 residues in the CDR3.